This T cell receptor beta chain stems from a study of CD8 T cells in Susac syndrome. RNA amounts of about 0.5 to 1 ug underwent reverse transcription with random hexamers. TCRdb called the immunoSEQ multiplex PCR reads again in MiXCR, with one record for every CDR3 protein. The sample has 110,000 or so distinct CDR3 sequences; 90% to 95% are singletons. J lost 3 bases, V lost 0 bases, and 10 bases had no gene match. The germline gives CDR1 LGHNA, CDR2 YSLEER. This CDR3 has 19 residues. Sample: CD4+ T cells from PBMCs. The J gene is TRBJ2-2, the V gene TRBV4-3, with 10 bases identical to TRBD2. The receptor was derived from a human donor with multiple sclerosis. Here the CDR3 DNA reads TGCGCCAGCAGCCAAGAAATCCTAGCGGGGGTGTTTGACACCGGGGAGCTGTTTTTT. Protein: CASSQEILAGVFDTGELFF.